This is a list of T cell receptor beta chains from one sample in a study of blood T cell repertoires in COVID-19. TCRdb's table, derived via immunoSEQ multiplex PCR, lists solely in-frame clones and lacks some. The sample holds about 240,000 clones; approximately 84% are singletons and the top ten take roughly 3%. The sequencing sample was made of peripheral blood. These receptors were collected from a woman aged 30 to 39 who had recovered from COVID-19. Each CDR3 is given without its conserved first and last residue. Fields, in order: CDR3 length, V gene, J gene, CDR3 protein.

length: 12; V: TRBV3-1/TRBV3-2; J: TRBJ1-2; CDR3: ASSHLDRGYGYT
length: 12; V: TRBV19; J: TRBJ1-2; CDR3: ASSPQTGEYGYT
length: 13; V: TRBV27; J: TRBJ2-7; CDR3: ASRYSGTGLYEQY
length: 12; V: TRBV9; J: TRBJ1-6; CDR3: ASSVAEKNSPLH
length: 14; V: TRBV10-3; J: TRBJ2-1; CDR3: ATEQGARTIGNEQF
length: 10; V: TRBV19; J: TRBJ2-3; CDR3: ASAGLADTQY
length: 12; V: TRBV2; J: TRBJ2-5; CDR3: ASRTGGARETQY
length: 11; V: TRBV7-9; J: TRBJ2-7; CDR3: ASSLWGDHEQY
length: 12; V: TRBV13; J: TRBJ1-1; CDR3: ASSFGSVNTEAF
length: 11; V: TRBV16; J: TRBJ1-2; CDR3: ASSQVGAYGYT
length: 14; V: TRBV4-2; J: TRBJ1-3; CDR3: ASSQTGAISGNTIY
length: 11; V: TRBV11-3; J: TRBJ1-1; CDR3: ASSLFRDTEAF
length: 14; V: TRBV18; J: TRBJ2-1; CDR3: ASSPPAGGLYNEQF
length: 13; V: TRBV30; J: TRBJ1-6; CDR3: AWSQGQRSRAPLH
length: 14; V: TRBV10-3; J: TRBJ2-3; CDR3: AISEHRVGSTDTQY
length: 15; V: TRBV6-2/TRBV6-3; J: TRBJ2-3; CDR3: ASSPRKSGFSTDTQY
length: 13; V: TRBV4-1; J: TRBJ1-1; CDR3: ASSQATGGVTEAF
length: 11; V: TRBV19; J: TRBJ2-5; CDR3: ASRRTDQETQY
length: 15; V: TRBV4-3; J: TRBJ2-6; CDR3: ASSQALFISGANVLT
length: 15; V: TRBV5-5; J: TRBJ1-6; CDR3: ASSLEYGFSYNSPLH
length: 13; V: TRBV5-6; J: TRBJ1-2; CDR3: ASSPQGAWGYGYT
length: 11; V: TRBV3-1/TRBV3-2; J: TRBJ2-4; CDR3: ASSYRGRNIQY
length: 13; V: TRBV5-1; J: TRBJ1-4; CDR3: ASSLASRSNEKLF
length: 14; V: TRBV4-3; J: TRBJ2-1; CDR3: ASSQDGVSSYNEQF
length: 11; V: TRBV2; J: TRBJ1-5; CDR3: ASRRDSNQPQH
length: 13; V: TRBV7-2; J: TRBJ1-2; CDR3: ASSLVPRQSYGYT
length: 11; V: TRBV19; J: TRBJ2-7; CDR3: ASSIASGDEQY
length: 14; V: TRBV9; J: TRBJ2-1; CDR3: ASSVLDRAAYNEQF
length: 15; V: TRBV7-3; J: TRBJ1-1; CDR3: ASSRGGVGVLNTEAF
length: 15; V: TRBV11-3; J: TRBJ2-2; CDR3: ASSTRAEAPDTGELF
length: 13; V: TRBV11-1; J: TRBJ1-1; CDR3: ASSPQTGQDTEAF
length: 14; V: TRBV7-2; J: TRBJ2-6; CDR3: ASSFTGTAGANVLT
length: 9; V: TRBV20-1; J: TRBJ1-2; CDR3: SARDDGGYT
length: 12; V: TRBV7-3; J: TRBJ2-7; CDR3: ASGTRQGAYEQY
length: 11; V: TRBV28; J: TRBJ1-2; CDR3: ASSLQGAVGYT
length: 9; V: TRBV20-1; J: TRBJ1-1; CDR3: SAMGNTEAF
length: 12; V: TRBV27; J: TRBJ1-2; CDR3: ASRRPGTGRAYT
length: 11; V: TRBV7-9; J: TRBJ2-7; CDR3: ASSLGHSYEQY
length: 12; V: TRBV6-5; J: TRBJ1-1; CDR3: ASRTGLGGTEAF
length: 14; V: TRBV19; J: TRBJ2-1; CDR3: ASSLLTGAGYNEQF
length: 11; V: TRBV5-6; J: TRBJ2-7; CDR3: ASSLANGGEQY
length: 17; V: TRBV3-1/TRBV3-2; J: TRBJ2-3; CDR3: ASSPRYSRLGLGTDTQY
length: 13; V: TRBV4-3; J: TRBJ2-1; CDR3: ASRAGSGVGNEQF
length: 16; V: TRBV5-1; J: TRBJ2-2; CDR3: ASSLALLTSGVTGELF
length: 12; V: TRBV3-1/TRBV3-2; J: TRBJ1-4; CDR3: ASSQDRRNEKLF
length: 13; V: TRBV2; J: TRBJ2-6; CDR3: ASSVTGSGANVLT
length: 13; V: TRBV24-1; J: TRBJ2-1; CDR3: ATSDPRGPGNEQF
length: 10; V: TRBV29-1; J: TRBJ2-3; CDR3: SVVTSTDTQY
length: 14; V: TRBV6-6; J: TRBJ1-5; CDR3: ASSYSQTGTDQPQH